These 21 T cell receptor beta chains were all obtained from the same sample, sequenced in a study of regulatory T cells in long-lasting Graves disease. The time point was: persistent/refractory GD, antithyroid drugs over 5 years with positive TRAb. After RNA was extracted from PBMCs, the TCR library was made from it. Relying on iRepertoire HTBI primers and Arm-PCR of CDR3 regions, the team built TCR beta libraries. TCRdb reprocessed the multiplex PCR reads with MiXCR, giving one entry per CDR3 protein. The sample carries about 470,000 distinct CDR3 sequences, more than 20% recorded once. The sample consisted of peripheral blood mononuclear cells (PBMCs), taken when the disease was refractory, from a patient treated with antithyroid drugs. The receptors were gathered from a female donor with Graves disease.

V and J are TRBV28 and TRBJ2-1, with D possibly being TRBD2 (5 bases). Germline lookup yields CDR1 MDHEN and CDR2 SYDVKM. The CDR3 consists of 10 residues. V was clipped by 10 bases and J by 9 bases, with 10 bases between them. CDR3 DNA: TGTGCCACCATAGGACTTGAGCAGTTCTTC. Translated: CATIGLEQFF.

The gene calls are TRBV28 and TRBJ2-2, with 12 nucleotides matching TRBD1. CDR1 is MDHEN and CDR2 is SYDVKM in the germline V gene. V shed 6 bases, J shed 4 bases, and the junction held 12 bases outside the gene matches. The CDR3 has 18 amino acids. The CDR3 loop reads CASSPPGQGARGTGELFF. The CDR3 DNA is TGTGCCAGCAGCCCTCCGGGACAGGGGGCGCGGGGCACCGGGGAGCTGTTTTTT.

In this sample, this clonotype turned up many times. The chain is built from TRBV6-1 and TRBJ1-4; no clear D gene. CDR1 and CDR2 from the germline V gene are MNHNS and SASEGT. V lost 6 bases and J 0 bases, leaving 8 bases between the germline ends. The CDR3 runs to 14 residues. For the CDR3, the DNA is TGTGCCAGCAGCCGGGCAACAACTAATGAAAAACTGTTTTTT. Residues: CASSRATTNEKLFF.

This clonotype was picked up many times. The chain couples TRBV28 to TRBJ2-7, with D unclear. From germline, CDR1 is MDHEN and CDR2 SYDVKM. V lost 6 bases to trimming and J lost 2 bases, with 17 bases between them. This CDR3 has 15 amino acids. The CDR3 here is CASSPDLFETYEQYF. As DNA, the CDR3 is TGTGCCAGCAGCCCAGACCTCTTCGAAACCTACGAGCAGTACTTC.

This clonotype was seen more than once but under ten times. The chain recombines TRBV3-1 with TRBJ1-2; D is unclear. With 3 bases removed from V and 1 base from J, the gap between germline ends came to 6 bases. Per germline, CDR1 LGHDT and CDR2 YNNKEL (reference sequence). The CDR3 covers 13 residues. CDR3 coding DNA: TGTGCCAGCAGCCACAAGATTAACTATGGCTACACCTTC. As protein: CASSHKINYGYTF.

This clonotype was picked up a small number of times. The genes are TRBV20-1 and TRBJ2-7; possible D gene TRBD2, 5 bases. The CDR3 is made up of 13 amino acids. With 0 bases removed from V and 6 bases from J, the gap between germline ends came to 12 bases. The germline gives CDR1 DFQATT, CDR2 SNEGSKA (reference sequence). The CDR3 sequence is CSARDPLVTEQYF. The CDR3 coding sequence is TGCAGTGCTAGAGATCCACTAGTCACCGAGCAGTACTTC.

This clonotype was counted a few times. The V gene is TRBV29-1, the J gene TRBJ2-7, with D tentatively TRBD1 or TRBD2 (5 bases each). Germline V gene data show CDR1 as SQVTM and CDR2 as ANQGSEA. This CDR3 contains 12 residues. Deletions cut 3 bases from V and 6 bases from J, with 12 bases between. The CDR3 reads CSVEVGGGEQYF. CDR3 nucleotide sequence: TGCAGCGTTGAGGTGGGTGGGGGCGAGCAGTACTTC.

The chain is built from TRBV11-2 and TRBJ2-3; D possibly corresponds to TRBD2 (5 bases). Germline lookup yields CDR1 SGHAT and CDR2 FQNNGV. This CDR3 comprises 15 residues. Trimming cost V 4 bases and J 4 bases, with 15 bases left between them. In DNA form, the CDR3 reads TGTGCCAGCAGCTACCGACGGGGAGAATCAGATACGCAGTATTTT. This gives the protein CASSYRRGESDTQYF. The complete variable domain, with remaining parts taken from reference TRBV11-2 and TRBJ2-3, reads EAGVAQSPRYKIIEKRQSVAFWCNPISGHATLYWYQQILGQGPKLLIQFQNNGVVDDSQLPKDRFSAERLKGVDSTLKIQPAKLEDSAVYLCASSYRRGESDTQYFGPGTRLTVL.

This clonotype was counted a single time. J is TRBJ2-7 and V is TRBV10-3; D perhaps matches TRBD1 (5 bases). Germline values: CDR1 ENHRY, CDR2 SYGVKD. The CDR3 covers 13 residues. V was shortened by 10 bases and J by 2 bases, with 15 bases between the two germline ends. The CDR3 here is CATEDGQTYEQYF. In DNA, the CDR3 is TGTGCCACCGAGGATGGACAAACCTACGAGCAGTACTTC.

This clonotype was observed a few times. J is TRBJ2-5 and V is TRBV5-1; 7 bases agree with TRBD2. The CDR3 has 14 amino acids. From germline, CDR1 is SGHRS and CDR2 YFSETQ. V shed 4 bases and J 5 bases; nucleotides not matched to a gene: 8. The CDR3 is CASSREARVETQYF. CDR3 coding DNA: TGCGCCAGCAGCCGGGAGGCCCGGGTGGAGACCCAGTACTTC.

V usage is TRBV20-1 and J usage is TRBJ2-2; TRBD2 matches at 7 bases. Germline V CDR1 and CDR2: DFQATT, SNEGSKA (reference sequence). The V gene end was trimmed by 0 bases and the J gene end by 4 bases; junction bases not matched to a gene: 8. The CDR3 runs 16 residues. The CDR3 protein is CSARDVSGRITGELFF. The CDR3 DNA follows: TGCAGTGCTAGAGATGTCTCCGGGAGGATCACCGGGGAGCTGTTTTTT.

This clonotype has at least ten counts. The chain recombines TRBV27 with TRBJ1-6, with D uncertain. This CDR3 has 13 residues. Germline assignment: CDR1 MNHEY and CDR2 SMNVEV (reference sequence). Trimming pared 11 bases from V and 6 bases from J, leaving 14 bases between. The CDR3 DNA is TGTGCCCCGCTCTCAGGATTTAATTCACCCCTCCACTTT. Its translation is CAPLSGFNSPLHF.

This clonotype was picked up a small number of times. This sequence joins TRBV9 and TRBJ2-7; 7 positions agree with TRBD2. The CDR3 loop spans 14 amino acids. Germline-derived CDR1 and CDR2 are SGDLS and YYNGEE. Trimming cost V 3 bases and J 6 bases; bases outside gene matches: 9. The CDR3 DNA reads as TGTGCCAGCAGCGAAGCTGGCGGGAGCTCCGAGCAGTACTTC. Translation gives CASSEAGGSSEQYF.

The V gene is TRBV9, the J gene TRBJ2-1, with D possibly matching TRBD2 (6 bases). The CDR3 extends over 14 amino acids. Germline V gene lookup returns CDR1 SGDLS and CDR2 YYNGEE. V was clipped by 4 bases and J by 0 bases, with 8 bases between them. The CDR3 sequence is CASSLGLSYNEQFF. Here the CDR3 DNA reads TGTGCCAGCAGCCTGGGACTCTCCTACAATGAGCAGTTCTTC.

This clonotype was counted at least ten times. The chain combines TRBV25-1 with TRBJ2-7, with 7 nucleotides matching TRBD1. The V segment lost 6 bases and the J segment 0 bases; nucleotides outside the gene matches: 11. The CDR3 totals 16 residues. Per the germline V gene, CDR1 is MGHDK and CDR2 is SYGVNS. As DNA, the CDR3 is TGTGCCAGCAGCCCTGGGGTGGGGACAGACTCCTACGAGCAGTACTTC. Translation: CASSPGVGTDSYEQYF.

The table lists this clonotype with a few counts. One end of the junction fails to match germline, which may point to a read error. The rearrangement joins TRBV11-2 to TRBJ2-7, with TRBD2 matching over 8 bases. Germline V gene sequence: CDR1 SGHAT, CDR2 FQNNGV. CDR3 length: 19 amino acids. Written as DNA, the CDR3 is TGCGCCAGCAGCCAAGAAATGAGCACTCTAGCGGGCTTCTCCTACGAGCAGTACTTC. It codes for CASSQEMSTLAGFSYEQYF.

This clonotype was detected many times. CDR3 loop: CSARAPVAFF. CDR3 coding DNA: TGCAGTGCTAGAGCCCCAGTCGCTTTCTTT. The V and J genes are TRBV20-1 and TRBJ1-1; D call uncertain. This CDR3 has 10 residues. The V gene lost 1 base and the J gene lost 11 bases, with 8 bases spanning the gap. In germline, CDR1 is DFQATT, CDR2 SNEGSKA (reference sequence).

This clonotype has a count of ten or more. The J gene is TRBJ1-1, the V gene TRBV15; D call uncertain. V was trimmed by 3 bases and J by 0 bases, leaving 8 bases between them. Germline assignment: CDR1 LNHNV and CDR2 YYDKDF (reference sequence). The CDR3 is 14 amino acids. The CDR3 here is CATSSQMMNTEAFF. Here the CDR3 DNA reads TGTGCCACCAGCAGCCAGATGATGAACACTGAAGCTTTCTTT.

The chain uses TRBV29-1 and TRBJ2-5; weak D call: TRBD2 (6 bases). The CDR3 is 12 amino acids. Germline V gives CDR1 SQVTM, CDR2 ANQGSEA. V lost 8 bases and J lost 5, with 15 bases in between. CDR3 in DNA: TGCAGCTTCGAAAGAAGCGGGGAGACCCAGTACTTC. Translation: CSFERSGETQYF.

There are many counts of this clonotype. The V and J genes are TRBV28 and TRBJ1-5, with D possibly being TRBD1 (6 bases). The CDR3 has 15 residues. Deletions cut 2 bases from V and 6 bases from J, with 14 bases between. CDR1 and CDR2 (germline): MDHEN, SYDVKM. The CDR3 nucleotides are TGTGCCAGCAGTTTAGTTGGGGGCGCGGGTCAGCCCCAGCATTTT. Protein sequence: CASSLVGGAGQPQHF.

With regard to this clonotype: An end of the junction differs from the germline gene, which may be a read error. The chain joins TRBV5-1 to TRBJ1-6, with a possible D match to TRBD1 (6 bases). Germline-derived CDR1 and CDR2 are SGHRS and YFSETQ. This CDR3 is built from 14 residues. The CDR3 sequence is CASRLGPGESPLHF. CDR3 in DNA: TGCGCCAGCAGATTGGGCCCAGGGGAGTCACCCCTCCACTTT.